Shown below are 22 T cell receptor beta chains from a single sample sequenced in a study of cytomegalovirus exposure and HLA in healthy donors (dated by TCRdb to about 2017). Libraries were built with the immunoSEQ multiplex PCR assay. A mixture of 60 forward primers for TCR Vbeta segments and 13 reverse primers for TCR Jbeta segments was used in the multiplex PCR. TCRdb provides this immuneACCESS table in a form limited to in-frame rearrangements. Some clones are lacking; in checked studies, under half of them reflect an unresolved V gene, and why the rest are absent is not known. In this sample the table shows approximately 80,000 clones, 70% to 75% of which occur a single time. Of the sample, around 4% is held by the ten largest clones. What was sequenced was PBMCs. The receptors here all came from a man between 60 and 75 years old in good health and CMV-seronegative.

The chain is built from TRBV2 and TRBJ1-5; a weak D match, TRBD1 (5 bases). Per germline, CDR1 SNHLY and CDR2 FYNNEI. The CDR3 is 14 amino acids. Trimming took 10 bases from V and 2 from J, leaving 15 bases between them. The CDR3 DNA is TGTGCCACTAGTTCCCAGGGTGGCAATCAGCCCCAGCATTTT. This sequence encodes CATSSQGGNQPQHF.

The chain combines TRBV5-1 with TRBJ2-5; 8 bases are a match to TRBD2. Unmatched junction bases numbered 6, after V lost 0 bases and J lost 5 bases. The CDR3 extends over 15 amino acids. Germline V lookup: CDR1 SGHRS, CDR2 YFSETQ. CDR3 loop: CASSLEGLARETQYF. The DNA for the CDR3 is TGCGCCAGCAGCTTGGAAGGACTAGCCCGGGAGACCCAGTACTTC.

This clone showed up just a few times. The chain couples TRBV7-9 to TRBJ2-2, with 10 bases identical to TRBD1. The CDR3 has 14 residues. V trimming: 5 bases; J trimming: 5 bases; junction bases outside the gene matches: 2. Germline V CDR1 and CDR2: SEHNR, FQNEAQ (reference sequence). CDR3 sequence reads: CASSPGQGTGELFF. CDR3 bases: TGTGCCAGCAGCCCGGGACAGGGGACCGGGGAGCTGTTTTTT.

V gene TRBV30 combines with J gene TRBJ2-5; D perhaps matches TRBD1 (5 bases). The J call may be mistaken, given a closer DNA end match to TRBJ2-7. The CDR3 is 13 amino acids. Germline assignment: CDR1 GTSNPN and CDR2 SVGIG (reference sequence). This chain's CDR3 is CAYGAGNYYEQYF. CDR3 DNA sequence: TGTGCCTATGGGGCAGGTAATTATTACGAGCAGTACTTC.

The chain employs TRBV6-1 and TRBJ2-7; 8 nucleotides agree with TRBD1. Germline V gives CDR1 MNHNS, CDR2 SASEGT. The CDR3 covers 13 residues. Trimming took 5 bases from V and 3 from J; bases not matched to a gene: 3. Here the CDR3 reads CASSLGQGYEQYF. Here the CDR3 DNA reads TGTGCCAGCAGTTTAGGACAGGGCTACGAGCAGTACTTC.

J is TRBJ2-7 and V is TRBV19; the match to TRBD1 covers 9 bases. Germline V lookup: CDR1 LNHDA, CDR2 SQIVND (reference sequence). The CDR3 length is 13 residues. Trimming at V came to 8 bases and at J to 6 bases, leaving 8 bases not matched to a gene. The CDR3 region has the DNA TGTGCCAGTTCTCGGACAGGGGATAGCGAGCAGTACTTC. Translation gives CASSRTGDSEQYF.

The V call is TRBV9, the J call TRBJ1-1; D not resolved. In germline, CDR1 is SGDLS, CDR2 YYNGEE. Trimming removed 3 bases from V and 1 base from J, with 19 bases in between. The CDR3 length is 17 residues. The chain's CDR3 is CASSETLDEVENTEAFF. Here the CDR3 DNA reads TGTGCCAGCAGCGAGACCCTAGACGAGGTGGAGAACACTGAAGCTTTCTTT.

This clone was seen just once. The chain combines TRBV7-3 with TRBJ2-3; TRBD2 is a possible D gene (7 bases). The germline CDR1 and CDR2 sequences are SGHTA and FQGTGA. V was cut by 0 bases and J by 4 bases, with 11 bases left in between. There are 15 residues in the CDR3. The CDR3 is CASSLTRGGPDTQYF. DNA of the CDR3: TGTGCCAGCAGCTTAACGCGCGGGGGCCCAGATACGCAGTATTTT.

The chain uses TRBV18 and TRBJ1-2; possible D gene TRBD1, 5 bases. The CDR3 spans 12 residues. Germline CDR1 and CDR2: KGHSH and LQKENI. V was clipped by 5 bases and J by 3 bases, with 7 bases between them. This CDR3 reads CASSAGDYGYTF. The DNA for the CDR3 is TGTGCCAGCTCAGCGGGGGACTATGGCTACACCTTC. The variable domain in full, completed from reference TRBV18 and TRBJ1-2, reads NAGVMQNPRHLVRRRGQEARLRCSPMKGHSHVYWYRQLPEEGLKFMVYLQKENIIDESGMPKERFSAEFPKEGPSILRIQQVVRGDSAAYFCASSAGDYGYTFGSGTRLTVV.

CDR3 protein: CASSFGDPSYGYTF. The CDR3 nucleotides read TGTGCCAGCAGTTTCGGGGATCCGAGCTATGGCTACACCTTC. The V and J genes are TRBV27 and TRBJ1-2; D unresolved. Per the germline V gene, CDR1 is MNHEY and CDR2 is SMNVEV (reference sequence). Trimming stripped 3 bases from V and 4 bases from J, with 12 bases between. This CDR3 comprises 14 residues.

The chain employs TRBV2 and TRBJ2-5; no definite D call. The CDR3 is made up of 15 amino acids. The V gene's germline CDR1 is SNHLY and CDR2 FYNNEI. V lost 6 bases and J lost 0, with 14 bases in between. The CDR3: CASSAVLLYQETQYF. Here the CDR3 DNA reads TGTGCCAGCAGCGCGGTCCTCTTGTACCAAGAGACCCAGTACTTC. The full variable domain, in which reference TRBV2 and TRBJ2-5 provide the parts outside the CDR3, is EPEVTQTPSHQVTQMGQEVILRCVPISNHLYFYWYRQILGQKVEFLVSFYNNEISEKSEIFDDQFSVERPDGSNFTLKIRSTKLEDSAMYFCASSAVLLYQETQYFGPGTRLLVL.

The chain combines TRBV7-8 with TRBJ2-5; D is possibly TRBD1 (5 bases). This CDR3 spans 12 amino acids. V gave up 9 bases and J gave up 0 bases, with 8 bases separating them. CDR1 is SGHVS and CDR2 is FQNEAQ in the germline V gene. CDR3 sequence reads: CARQEYQETQYF. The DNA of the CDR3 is TGTGCCAGACAGGAGTACCAAGAGACCCAGTACTTC.

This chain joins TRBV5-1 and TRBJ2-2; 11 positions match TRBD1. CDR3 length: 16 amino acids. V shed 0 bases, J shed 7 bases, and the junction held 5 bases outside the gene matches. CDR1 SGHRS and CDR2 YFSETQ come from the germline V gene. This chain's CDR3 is CASSLEDRGPFGELFF. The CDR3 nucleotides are TGCGCCAGCAGCTTGGAGGACAGGGGGCCATTCGGGGAGCTGTTTTTT.

This CDR3 reads CASSFTRQETQYF. CDR3 DNA: TGCGCCAGCAGCTTCACTAGGCAAGAGACCCAGTACTTC. The rearrangement uses TRBV5-1 and TRBJ2-5; a weak D match, TRBD2 (5 bases). Germline V CDR1 and CDR2: SGHRS, YFSETQ. V was pared by 2 bases and J by 2 bases, with 7 bases between. The CDR3 runs to 13 residues. The full variable domain, with the rest looked up from reference TRBV5-1 and TRBJ2-5, is KAGVTQTPRYLIKTRGQQVTLSCSPISGHRSVSWYQQTPGQGLQFLFEYFSETQRNKGNFPGRFSGRQFSNSRSEMNVSTLELGDSALYLCASSFTRQETQYFGPGTRLLVL.

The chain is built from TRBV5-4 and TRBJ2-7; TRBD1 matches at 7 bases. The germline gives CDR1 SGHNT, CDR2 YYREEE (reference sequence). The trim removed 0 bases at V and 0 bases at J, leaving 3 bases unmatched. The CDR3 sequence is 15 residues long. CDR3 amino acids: CASSLGTGTSYEQYF. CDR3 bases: TGTGCCAGCAGCTTGGGGACAGGAACCTCCTACGAGCAGTACTTC.

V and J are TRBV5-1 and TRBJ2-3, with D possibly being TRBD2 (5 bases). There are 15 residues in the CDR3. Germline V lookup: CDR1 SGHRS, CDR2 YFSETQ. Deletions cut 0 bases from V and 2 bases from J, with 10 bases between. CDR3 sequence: CASSLAAGTTDTQYF. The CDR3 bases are TGCGCCAGCAGCTTGGCCGCGGGTACCACAGATACGCAGTATTTT.

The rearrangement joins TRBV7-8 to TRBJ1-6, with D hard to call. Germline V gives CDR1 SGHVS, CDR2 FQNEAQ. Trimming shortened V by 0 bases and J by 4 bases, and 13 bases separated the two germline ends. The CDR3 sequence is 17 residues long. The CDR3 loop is CASSLAEYREYNSPLHF. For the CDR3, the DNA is TGTGCCAGCAGCTTAGCCGAGTACAGAGAATATAATTCACCCCTCCACTTT.

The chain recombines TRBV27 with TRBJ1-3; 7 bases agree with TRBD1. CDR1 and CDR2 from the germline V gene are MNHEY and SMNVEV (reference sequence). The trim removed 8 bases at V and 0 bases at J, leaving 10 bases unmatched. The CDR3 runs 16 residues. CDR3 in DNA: TGTGCCAGCCGATCTAGGGGGCACCGCTCTGGAAACACCATATATTTT. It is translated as CASRSRGHRSGNTIYF.

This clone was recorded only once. The CDR3 protein is CASTLRAPASLNYGYTF. CDR3 sequence (DNA): TGTGCCAGCACCCTGAGGGCGCCGGCCTCACTTAACTATGGCTACACCTTC. The genes are TRBV2 and TRBJ1-2, with D unresolved. V dropped 7 bases and J dropped 1 base, with 22 bases sitting between them. CDR3 length equals 17 residues. Per germline, CDR1 SNHLY and CDR2 FYNNEI.

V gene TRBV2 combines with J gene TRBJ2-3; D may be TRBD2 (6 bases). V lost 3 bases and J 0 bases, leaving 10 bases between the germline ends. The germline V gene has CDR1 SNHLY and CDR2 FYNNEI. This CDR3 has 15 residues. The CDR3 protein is CASSEMGLSTDTQYF. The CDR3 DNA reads TGTGCCAGCAGTGAGATGGGACTCAGCACAGATACGCAGTATTTT.

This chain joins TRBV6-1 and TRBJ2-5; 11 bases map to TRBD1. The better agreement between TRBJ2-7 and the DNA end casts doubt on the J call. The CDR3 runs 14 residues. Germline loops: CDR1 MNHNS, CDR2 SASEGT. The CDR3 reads CASSKGQGGYEQYF. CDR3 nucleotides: TGTGCCAGCAGCAAGGGACAGGGGGGCTACGAGCAGTACTTC.

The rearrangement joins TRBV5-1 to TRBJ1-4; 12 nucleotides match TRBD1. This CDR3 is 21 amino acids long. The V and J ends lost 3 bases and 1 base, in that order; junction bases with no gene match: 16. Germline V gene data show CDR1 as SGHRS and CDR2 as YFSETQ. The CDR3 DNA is TGCGCCAGCAGCTCCAAGGGACAGGGGGCCCTTTCTAACGGAACTAATGAAAAACTGTTTTTT. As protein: CASSSKGQGALSNGTNEKLFF. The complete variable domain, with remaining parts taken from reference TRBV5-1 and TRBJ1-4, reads KAGVTQTPRYLIKTRGQQVTLSCSPISGHRSVSWYQQTPGQGLQFLFEYFSETQRNKGNFPGRFSGRQFSNSRSEMNVSTLELGDSALYLCASSSKGQGALSNGTNEKLFFGSGTQLSVL.